Reported below is one T cell receptor (beta chain). Some clones are missing from TCRdb's copy, which holds only in-frame ones; the method was immunoSEQ multiplex PCR. The sample lists about 110,000 clones; just over 90% were seen once. The sample originates from a study of OX40 agonist ivuxolimab in advanced cancers. This CDR3 comprises 13 residues. V gave up 6 bases and J gave up 6 bases, with 12 bases separating them. From germline, CDR1 is MNHNS and CDR2 SASEGT. This specimen was CD4+ or CD8+ T cells sorted from blood, taken in a trial of the OX40 agonist ivuxolimab. The receptor's source is an adult with an advanced solid tumor such as melanoma, head and neck, liver or kidney cancer. The rearrangement joins TRBV6-1 to TRBJ2-1; D assignment may be TRBD1 or TRBD2 (5 bases each). CDR3 bases: TGTGCCAGCAGAGCCAGGGAGTTCAATGAGCAGTTCTTC. This translates into CASRAREFNEQFF.